Below, 2 T cell receptor beta chains from the same sample are listed, as sequenced in a study of blood T cell repertoires in COVID-19. The table came from immunoSEQ multiplex PCR; TCRdb's copy has only in-frame clones and leaves some out. The sample holds about 210,000 clones; 65% to 85% are singletons and the top ten take over 10%. Sequencing was done on a sample of peripheral blood. These TCRs come from a human donor in a cohort sampled during active COVID-19.

The chain is built from TRBV24-1 and TRBJ2-3; a possible D gene is TRBD2 (5 bases). Trimming removed 5 bases at V and 1 base at J, with 9 bases between. Germline V gene lookup returns CDR1 KGHDR and CDR2 SFDVKD. The CDR3 loop spans 14 amino acids. CDR3 sequence: CATSGFGGTDTQYF. The CDR3 nucleotides are TGTGCCACCAGTGGGTTCGGGGGCACAGATACGCAGTATTTT.

The count of this clone is one. This chain joins TRBV7-3 and TRBJ2-3; TRBD1 matches 10 bases. Looked up from germline, CDR1 is SGHTA and CDR2 is FQGTGA. Trimming removed 5 bases from V and 5 bases from J; junction bases left unmatched: 16. The CDR3 length is 18 residues. The CDR3 is CASSPRDRGTPGGDTQYF. CDR3 nucleotides: TGTGCCAGCAGCCCCCGGGACAGGGGTACCCCAGGGGGAGATACGCAGTATTTT.